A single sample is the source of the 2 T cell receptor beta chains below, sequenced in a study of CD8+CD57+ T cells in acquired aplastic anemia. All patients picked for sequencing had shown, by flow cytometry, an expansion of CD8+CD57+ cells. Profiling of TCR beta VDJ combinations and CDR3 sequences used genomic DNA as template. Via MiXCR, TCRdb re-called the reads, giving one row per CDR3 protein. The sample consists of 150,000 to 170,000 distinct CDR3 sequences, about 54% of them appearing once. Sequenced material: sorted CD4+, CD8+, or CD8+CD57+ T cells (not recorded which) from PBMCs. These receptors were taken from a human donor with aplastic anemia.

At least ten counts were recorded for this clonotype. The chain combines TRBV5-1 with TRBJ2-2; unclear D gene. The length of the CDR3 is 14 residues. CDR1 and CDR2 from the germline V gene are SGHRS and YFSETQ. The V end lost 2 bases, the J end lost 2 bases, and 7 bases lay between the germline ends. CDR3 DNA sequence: TGCGCCAGCAGCTTCAGTTACAACACCGGGGAGCTGTTTTTT. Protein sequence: CASSFSYNTGELFF.

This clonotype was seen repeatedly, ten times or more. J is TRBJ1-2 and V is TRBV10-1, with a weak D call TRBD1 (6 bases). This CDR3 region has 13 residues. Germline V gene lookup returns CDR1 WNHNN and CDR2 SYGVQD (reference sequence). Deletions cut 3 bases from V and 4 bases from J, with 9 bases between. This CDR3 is CASSDGGGYGYTF. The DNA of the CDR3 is TGCGCCAGCAGTGACGGGGGCGGCTATGGCTACACCTTC.